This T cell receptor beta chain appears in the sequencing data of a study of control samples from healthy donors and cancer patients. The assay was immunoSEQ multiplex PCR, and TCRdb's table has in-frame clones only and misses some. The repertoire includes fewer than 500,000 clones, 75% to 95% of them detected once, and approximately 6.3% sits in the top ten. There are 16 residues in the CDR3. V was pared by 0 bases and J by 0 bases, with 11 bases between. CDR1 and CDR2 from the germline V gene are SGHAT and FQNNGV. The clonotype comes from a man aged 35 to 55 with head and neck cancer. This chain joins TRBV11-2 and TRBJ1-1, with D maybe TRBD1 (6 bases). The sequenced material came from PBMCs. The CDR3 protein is CASSLEGGQMNTEAFF. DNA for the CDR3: TGTGCCAGCAGCTTAGAAGGGGGACAAATGAACACTGAAGCTTTCTTT.